This TCR beta chain is from a study of shared clonotypes between healthy human individuals. This CDR3 contains 13 residues. The V end lost 3 bases, the J end lost 10 bases, and 13 bases lay between the germline ends. CDR1 is KGHSH and CDR2 is LQKENI in the germline V gene. Genomic DNA per cell subset filled all wells of several immunoSEQ plates. Sequencing was performed with immunoSEQ multiplex PCR; in TCRdb, only in-frame clones are kept and a portion is missing. The sample holds 2 million to 2.5 million clones, just under 95% seen once. The chain employs TRBV18 and TRBJ2-1, with D possibly being TRBD1 (6 bases). The sequenced sample consisted of naive CD4+ T cells from PBMCs. Subset given: CD45RA+ positively selected. The TCR sequence derives from a young man in good health. Some clones in this sample may be carry-over from other donors' samples. This CDR3 is CASSPPGVEEQFF. In nucleotides, the CDR3 is TGTGCCAGCTCACCGCCAGGGGTTGAAGAGCAGTTCTTC.